The 27 T cell receptor beta chains given below trace back to one sample, sequenced in a study of T cells after yellow fever vaccination. TCRdb passed the 5' RACE reads through MiXCR, listing each CDR3 protein once. Among about 580,000 distinct CDR3 sequences listed, about 15% were seen once. The material was PBMCs, obtained 5 to 6 days after the first yellow fever vaccination. These receptor sequences come from a man aged 18 to 29 who received the YFV17D yellow fever vaccine.

This clonotype has a handful of counts. The V call is TRBV20-1, the J call TRBJ2-7; tentatively, D is TRBD1 (5 bases). CDR1 DFQATT and CDR2 SNEGSKA come from the germline V gene (reference sequence). Trimming took off 1 base at V and 0 bases at J, with 10 bases between the two ends. The CDR3 loop spans 14 amino acids. In DNA form, the CDR3 reads TGCAGTGCTAGAGTTACAGGTCTCTCCTACGAGCAGTACTTC. It is translated as CSARVTGLSYEQYF.

The J gene is TRBJ2-5, the V gene TRBV7-9; D call uncertain. Germline values: CDR1 SEHNR, CDR2 FQNEAQ (reference sequence). The V end was cut by 4 bases, the J end by 7 bases, with 10 bases between. This CDR3 contains 12 residues. The CDR3 DNA reads as TGTGCCAGCAGCTACGAGCGATTGACCCAGTACTTC. Protein: CASSYERLTQYF.

This clonotype was counted between two and nine times. Here the CDR3 DNA reads TGCGCCAGCAGCCAAGACCCTTACTCTAGCACAGATACGCAGTATTTT. It yields the protein CASSQDPYSSTDTQYF. This chain joins TRBV4-3 and TRBJ2-3; D not certain. CDR1 and CDR2 (germline): LGHNA, YSLEER. The CDR3 length is 16 residues. V was clipped by 0 bases and J by 0 bases, with 10 bases between them.

In its sample, this clonotype was seen many times. This sequence joins TRBV5-1 and TRBJ2-2; unclear D gene. Between the trimmed V and J ends, which lost 1 base and 5 bases, there was a span of 6 bases. CDR3 length equals 13 residues. CDR1 and CDR2 (germline): SGHRS, YFSETQ. The CDR3, as DNA: TGCGCCAGCAGCTTGATTTTAACCGGGGAGCTGTTTTTT. This gives the protein CASSLILTGELFF.

J is TRBJ2-1 and V is TRBV4-1; possibly TRBD1 for D (5 bases). Germline CDR1 is MGHRA and CDR2 is YSYEKL. The CDR3 extends over 17 amino acids. The ends were cut back, 0 bases at V and 8 bases at J, with 20 bases in the middle. In nucleotides, the CDR3 is TGCGCCAGCAGCCAAGATTGGGTGACAGAAGTGAGTCATGAGCAGTTCTTC. Protein product: CASSQDWVTEVSHEQFF.

This clonotype showed up just a few times. J is TRBJ2-7 and V is TRBV4-2; 10 bases line up with TRBD2. Germline lookup yields CDR1 LGHNA and CDR2 YNFKEQ. The CDR3 covers 15 residues. The junction had 9 bases not matched to a gene; V was cut back by 6 bases and J by 4 bases. The CDR3 loop is CASRLIPSGGYEQYF. CDR3 in DNA: TGTGCCAGCAGATTAATCCCTAGCGGGGGATACGAGCAGTACTTC.

This clonotype was observed a handful of times. The rearrangement uses TRBV7-2 and TRBJ1-6, with D possibly being TRBD1 (6 bases). The CDR3 is 14 amino acids. The V end lost 4 bases, the J end lost 10 bases, and 14 bases lay between the germline ends. Germline V gene lookup returns CDR1 SGHTA and CDR2 FQGNSA. This chain's CDR3 is CASSSGAPRSPLHF. The CDR3 bases are TGTGCCAGCAGCTCGGGGGCCCCTAGGTCACCCCTCCACTTT. The variable domain in full, completed from reference TRBV7-2 and TRBJ1-6, reads GAGVSQSPSNKVTEKGKDVELRCDPISGHTALYWYRQSLGQGLEFLIYFQGNSAPDKSGLPSDRFSAERTGGSVSTLTIQRTQQEDSAVYLCASSSGAPRSPLHFGNGTRLTVT.

This clonotype was detected only a few times. The rearrangement uses TRBV4-3 and TRBJ2-1; no reliable D call. V lost 1 base, J lost 8 bases, and 9 bases lay in between. This CDR3 contains 13 residues. Per the germline V gene, CDR1 is LGHNA and CDR2 is YSLEER. The CDR3: CASSQGPSDEQFF. Here the CDR3 DNA reads TGCGCCAGCAGCCAAGGACCCTCAGATGAGCAGTTCTTC.

The count of this clonotype is one. CDR3 coding DNA: TGTGCCAGCGAACGGGGACAGGGCGGGTATACCGGGGAGCTGTTTTTT. Protein sequence: CASERGQGGYTGELFF. The chain recombines TRBV2 with TRBJ2-2, with 9 bases lining up with TRBD1. The CDR3 spans 16 residues. Trimming cost V 8 bases and J 5 bases; bases outside gene matches: 12. Per the germline V gene, CDR1 is SNHLY and CDR2 is FYNNEI.

This chain uses TRBV6-1 with TRBJ2-5, with D perhaps TRBD2 (6 bases). CDR3 length: 13 amino acids. V was shortened by 7 bases and J by 1 base, with 10 bases between the two germline ends. Germline V CDR1 and CDR2: MNHNS, SASEGT. The CDR3 sequence is CASTEGSQETQYF. In DNA, the CDR3 is TGTGCCAGCACGGAGGGTTCCCAAGAGACCCAGTACTTC.

This chain links TRBV20-1 with TRBJ1-1; D might be TRBD1 (6 bases). The CDR3 is made up of 14 amino acids. CDR1 and CDR2 (germline): DFQATT, SNEGSKA (reference sequence). V was pared by 2 bases and J by 0 bases, with 10 bases between. CDR3 bases: TGCAGTGCTAGATGGGGGCAGATGAACACTGAAGCTTTCTTT. This gives the protein CSARWGQMNTEAFF.

In this sample, this clonotype turned up a few times. The genes are TRBV5-1 and TRBJ2-5; D is undetermined. The V and J ends lost 6 bases and 2 bases respectively, with 17 bases between them. CDR1 is SGHRS and CDR2 is YFSETQ in the germline V gene. There are 15 residues in the CDR3. This CDR3 is CASTLGRVLQETQYF. The CDR3 DNA reads TGCGCCAGCACCCTCGGGCGAGTACTACAAGAGACCCAGTACTTC. Drawing the rest from reference TRBV5-1 and TRBJ2-5, the complete variable domain is KAGVTQTPRYLIKTRGQQVTLSCSPISGHRSVSWYQQTPGQGLQFLFEYFSETQRNKGNFPGRFSGRQFSNSRSEMNVSTLELGDSALYLCASTLGRVLQETQYFGPGTRLLVL.

This clonotype was detected only once. This rearrangement joins TRBV6-2 or TRBV6-3 to TRBJ2-3; the match to TRBD2 covers 13 bases. Trimming at V came to 3 bases and at J to 3 bases, leaving 6 bases not matched to a gene. CDR3 size: 17 residues. Looked up from germline, CDR1 is MNHEY and CDR2 is SVGEGT. The CDR3 spells CASSYTVTSGGTDTQYF. CDR3 in DNA: TGTGCCAGCAGTTATACGGTGACTAGCGGGGGGACAGATACGCAGTATTTT.

In its sample, this clonotype was seen a few times. This rearrangement joins TRBV6-1 to TRBJ1-1; TRBD1 is a possible D gene (5 bases). CDR1 is MNHNS and CDR2 is SASEGT in the germline V gene. The CDR3 is 14 residues long. Trimming pared 7 bases from V and 4 bases from J, leaving 16 bases between. CDR3 sequence (DNA): TGTGCCAGCACCCGCGGGGGAGGGGCCACTGAAGCTTTCTTT. Translating it yields CASTRGGGATEAFF.

In this sample, this clonotype turned up once. One base away lies a much larger clone, so this may be a sequencing read error. V is TRBV19 and J is TRBJ2-2; weak D call: TRBD1 (6 bases). Germline values: CDR1 LNHDA, CDR2 SQIVND (reference sequence). V gave up 11 bases and J gave up 9 bases, with 28 bases separating them. The CDR3 extends over 16 amino acids. CDR3 nucleotide sequence: TGTGCCTTTGGGAAACAGACAGGCTTGGGTAACCGGGAGCTGTTTTTT. The encoded protein is CAFGKQTGLGNRELFF. The complete variable domain, with remaining parts taken from reference TRBV19 and TRBJ2-2, reads DGGITQSPKYLFRKEGQNVTLSCEQNLNHDAMYWYRQDPGQGLRLIYYSQIVNDFQKGDIAEGYSVSREKKESFPLTVTSAQKNPTAFYLCAFGKQTGLGNRELFFGEGSRLTVL.

The chain is built from TRBV29-1 and TRBJ1-2; D remains ambiguous. Germline values: CDR1 SQVTM, CDR2 ANQGSEA. CDR3 length equals 14 residues. The ends were cut back, 3 bases at V and 4 bases at J, with 15 bases in the middle. CDR3 in DNA: TGCAGCGTTGATCTCCCAGCCTCCCTCTATGGCTACACCTTC. Its protein is CSVDLPASLYGYTF.

This clonotype was counted between two and nine times. This chain connects TRBV6-2 or TRBV6-3 to TRBJ2-7; D possibly corresponds to TRBD1 (6 bases). This CDR3 has 16 residues. V was clipped by 5 bases and J by 2 bases, with 19 bases between them. Germline assignment: CDR1 MNHEY and CDR2 SVGEGT. The CDR3 region is CASSTSDRIWTYEQYV. DNA for the CDR3: TGTGCCAGCAGTACCTCCGACAGGATCTGGACCTACGAGCAGTACGTC.

This clonotype was seen only a few times. The chain joins TRBV6-1 to TRBJ2-5; TRBD2 aligns across 10 bases. Germline CDR1 is MNHNS and CDR2 is SASEGT. The CDR3 contains 16 residues. Germline trimming cut 4 bases from V and 8 bases from J; bases unmatched to any gene: 13. The CDR3 DNA sequence: TGTGCCAGCAGTGGACTAGAGCGGGGGGGTCTTGGCACCCAGTACTTC. Translation: CASSGLERGGLGTQYF.

This sequence joins TRBV11-2 and TRBJ2-5; D is possibly TRBD1 (6 bases). The V end lost 4 bases, the J end lost 5 bases, and 20 bases lay between the germline ends. The CDR3 spans 16 residues. The germline CDR1 and CDR2 sequences are SGHAT and FQNNGV. The CDR3 region has the DNA TGTGCCAGCAGCTCAGGGGAGTTCGTGGGTGGGGAGACCCAGTACTTC. Translating gives CASSSGEFVGGETQYF. Looking up the rest from reference TRBV11-2 and TRBJ2-5 gives the full variable domain: EAGVAQSPRYKIIEKRQSVAFWCNPISGHATLYWYQQILGQGPKLLIQFQNNGVVDDSQLPKDRFSAERLKGVDSTLKIQPAKLEDSAVYLCASSSGEFVGGETQYFGPGTRLLVL.

This clonotype was picked up a small number of times. The chain links TRBV6-1 to TRBJ2-4; the D gene could be TRBD1 or TRBD2 (6 bases each). Between the trimmed V and J ends, which lost 6 bases and 5 bases, there was a span of 14 bases. The CDR3 runs 14 residues. Germline CDR1 is MNHNS and CDR2 is SASEGT. Here the CDR3 DNA reads TGTGCCAGCAGCTCACGGAGGGGGGAAAACATTCAGTACTTC. Amino acids: CASSSRRGENIQYF.

The chain recombines TRBV27 with TRBJ2-3, with no clear D. From germline, CDR1 is MNHEY and CDR2 SMNVEV (reference sequence). V lost 6 bases and J lost 2, with 9 bases in between. The CDR3 length is 13 residues. The CDR3 region has the DNA TGTGCCAGCAGGTCTTACTACACAGATACGCAGTATTTT. As protein: CASRSYYTDTQYF.

This clonotype has only a few counts. The genes are TRBV7-9 and TRBJ1-5; tentatively, D is TRBD1 (5 bases). CDR1 SEHNR and CDR2 FQNEAQ come from the germline V gene (reference sequence). Trimming pared 4 bases from V and 5 bases from J, leaving 9 bases between. The CDR3 totals 13 residues. The CDR3 sequence: CASSYQGDQPQHF. The CDR3 DNA reads TGTGCCAGCAGCTACCAAGGGGATCAGCCCCAGCATTTT.

This chain joins TRBV12-3 or TRBV12-4 and TRBJ2-7, with 10 positions matching TRBD1. The CDR3 totals 20 residues. V lost 3 bases and J lost 5; bases outside the gene matches: 22. DNA of the CDR3: TGTGCCAGCAGTTTCTACCCCTCTATTGGACCGGGACAGGGGTCCCACGAGCAGTACTTC. Its translation: CASSFYPSIGPGQGSHEQYF.

The V call is TRBV3-1, the J call TRBJ2-7; TRBD2 might be the D (5 bases). Germline lookup yields CDR1 LGHDT and CDR2 YNNKEL (reference sequence). The CDR3 is made up of 15 amino acids. V was shortened by 1 base and J by 2 bases, with 12 bases between the two germline ends. The CDR3 loop reads CASSQVEGSPYEQYV. CDR3 DNA sequence: TGTGCCAGCAGCCAAGTCGAAGGGAGTCCCTACGAGCAGTACGTC.

The genes are TRBV9 and TRBJ2-1; the D gene is possibly TRBD1 (6 bases). Trimming took off 5 bases at V and 6 bases at J, with 18 bases between the two ends. This CDR3 spans 15 amino acids. Germline CDR1 reads SGDLS; CDR2 reads YYNGEE. CDR3 coding DNA: TGTGCCAGCAGTTCTCAGGGGTTTTCTAGCAATGAGCAGTTCTTC. The encoded protein is CASSSQGFSSNEQFF.

V usage is TRBV6-2 or TRBV6-3 and J usage is TRBJ2-3, with D perhaps matching TRBD2 (6 bases). The V gene lost 2 bases and the J gene lost 2 bases, with 14 bases spanning the gap. The V gene's germline CDR1 is MNHEY and CDR2 SVGEGT. The CDR3 is made up of 16 amino acids. In nucleotides, the CDR3 is TGTGCCAGCAGTTACCGCCAGGGACTGTTCACAGATACGCAGTATTTT. This encodes CASSYRQGLFTDTQYF.

This clonotype was seen a few times. The chain recombines TRBV5-5 with TRBJ1-5; 8 nucleotides line up with TRBD1. The trim removed 3 bases at V and 1 base at J, leaving 3 bases unmatched. The germline gives CDR1 SGHKS, CDR2 YYEKEE (reference sequence). The CDR3 totals 15 residues. In DNA form, the CDR3 reads TGTGCCAGCAGCTGGGACAGGCTAAGCAATCAGCCCCAGCATTTT. Encoded protein: CASSWDRLSNQPQHF.